This T cell receptor beta chain was documented in a study of CD8 T cells in Susac syndrome. Random hexamers primed reverse transcription of about 0.45 to 1 ug RNA. Amplification of TCR beta CDR3 spanned 54 Vbeta and 13 Jbeta via immunoSEQ multiplex PCR. Using its own MiXCR run on the immunoSEQ multiplex PCR reads, TCRdb lists one record per CDR3 protein. The sample lists about 130,000 distinct CDR3 sequences, about 96% occurring once. TCR beta sequences were obtained from blood CD8+ and CD4+ T cells. The V end lost 5 bases, the J end lost 2 bases, and 15 bases lay between the germline ends. Germline lookup yields CDR1 SNHLY and CDR2 FYNNEI. The CDR3 covers 15 residues.

This sequence originates from a human donor in good health. The sample consisted of CD4+ T cells from PBMCs. The V call is TRBV2, the J call TRBJ2-5; D not certain. The CDR3 reads CASSYNSRRQETQYF. The CDR3 DNA follows: TGTGCCAGCAGTTACAACTCCCGACGTCAAGAGACCCAGTACTTC.